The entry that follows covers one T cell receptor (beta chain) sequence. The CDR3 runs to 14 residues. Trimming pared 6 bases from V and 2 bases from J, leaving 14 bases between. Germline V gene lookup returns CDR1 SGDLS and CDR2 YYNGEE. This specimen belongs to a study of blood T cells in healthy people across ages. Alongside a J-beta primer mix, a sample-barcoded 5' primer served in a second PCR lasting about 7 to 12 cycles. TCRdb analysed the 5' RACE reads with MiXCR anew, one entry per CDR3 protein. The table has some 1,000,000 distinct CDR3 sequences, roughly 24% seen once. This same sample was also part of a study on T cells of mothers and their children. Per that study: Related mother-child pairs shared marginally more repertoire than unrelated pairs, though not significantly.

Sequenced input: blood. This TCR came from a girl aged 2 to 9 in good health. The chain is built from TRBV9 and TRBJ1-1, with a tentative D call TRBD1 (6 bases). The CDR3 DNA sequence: TGTGCCAGCACCAGGGGCAGAACAAACACTGAAGCTTTCTTT. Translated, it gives CASTRGRTNTEAFF.